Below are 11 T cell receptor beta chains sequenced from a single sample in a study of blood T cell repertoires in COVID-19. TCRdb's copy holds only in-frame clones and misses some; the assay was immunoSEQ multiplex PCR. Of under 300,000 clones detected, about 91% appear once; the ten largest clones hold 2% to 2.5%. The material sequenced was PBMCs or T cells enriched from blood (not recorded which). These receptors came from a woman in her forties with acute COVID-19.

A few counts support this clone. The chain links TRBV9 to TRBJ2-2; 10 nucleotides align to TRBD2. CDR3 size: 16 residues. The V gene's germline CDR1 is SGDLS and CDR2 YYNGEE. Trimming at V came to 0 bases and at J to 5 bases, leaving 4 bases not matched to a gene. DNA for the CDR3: TGTGCCAGCAGCGTAGAGCGGGGGGGCAAAACCGGGGAGCTGTTTTTT. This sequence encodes CASSVERGGKTGELFF. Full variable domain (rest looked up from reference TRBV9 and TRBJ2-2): DSGVTQTPKHLITATGQRVTLRCSPRSGDLSVYWYQQSLDQGLQFLIQYYNGEERAKGNILERFSAQQFPDLHSELNLSSLELGDSALYFCASSVERGGKTGELFFGEGSRLTVL.

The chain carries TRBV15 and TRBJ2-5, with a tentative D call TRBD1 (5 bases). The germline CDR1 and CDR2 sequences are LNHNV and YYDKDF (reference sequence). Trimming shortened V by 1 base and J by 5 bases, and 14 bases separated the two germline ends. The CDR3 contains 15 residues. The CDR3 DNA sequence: TGTGCCACCAGCAGAGGTGGGGCGGTGGGGGAGACCCAGTACTTC. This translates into CATSRGGAVGETQYF.

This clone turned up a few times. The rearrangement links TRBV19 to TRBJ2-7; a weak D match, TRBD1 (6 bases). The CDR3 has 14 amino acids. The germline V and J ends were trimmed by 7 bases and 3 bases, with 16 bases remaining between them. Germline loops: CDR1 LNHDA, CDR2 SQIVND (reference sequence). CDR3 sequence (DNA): TGTGCCAGTAAGGACGGGGACACCCACTACGAGCAGTACTTC. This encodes CASKDGDTHYEQYF.

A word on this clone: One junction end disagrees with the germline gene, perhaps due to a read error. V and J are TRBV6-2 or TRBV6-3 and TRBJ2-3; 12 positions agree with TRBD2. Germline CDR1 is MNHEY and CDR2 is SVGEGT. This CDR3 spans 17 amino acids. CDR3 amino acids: CASSYSGLAGPTHTQYF. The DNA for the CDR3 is TGTGCCAGCAGTTACTCCGGACTAGCGGGGCCCACACATACGCAGTATTTT.

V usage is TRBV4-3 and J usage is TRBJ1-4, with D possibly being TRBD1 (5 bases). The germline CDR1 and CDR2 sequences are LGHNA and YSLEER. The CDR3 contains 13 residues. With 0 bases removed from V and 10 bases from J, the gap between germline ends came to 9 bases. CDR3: CASSQDSGGKLFF. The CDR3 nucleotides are TGCGCCAGCAGCCAAGATTCCGGGGGAAAACTGTTTTTT.

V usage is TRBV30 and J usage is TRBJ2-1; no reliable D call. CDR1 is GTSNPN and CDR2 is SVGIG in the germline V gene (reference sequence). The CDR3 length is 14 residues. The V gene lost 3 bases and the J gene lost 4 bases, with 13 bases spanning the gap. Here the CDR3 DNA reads TGTGCCTGGAGCCTAGGATTACAATACAATGAGCAGTTCTTC. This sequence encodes CAWSLGLQYNEQFF.

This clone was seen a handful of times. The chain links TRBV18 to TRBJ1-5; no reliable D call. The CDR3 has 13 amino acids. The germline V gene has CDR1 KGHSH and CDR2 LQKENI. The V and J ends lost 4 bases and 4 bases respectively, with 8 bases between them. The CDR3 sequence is CASSHSLNQPQHF. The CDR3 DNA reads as TGTGCCAGCTCACATTCTTTAAATCAGCCCCAGCATTTT.

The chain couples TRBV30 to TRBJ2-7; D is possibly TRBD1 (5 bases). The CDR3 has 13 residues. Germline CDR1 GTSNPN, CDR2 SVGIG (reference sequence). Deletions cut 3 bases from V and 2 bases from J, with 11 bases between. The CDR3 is CAWSRRVAYEQYF. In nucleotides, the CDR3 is TGTGCCTGGAGCCGCAGGGTAGCCTACGAGCAGTACTTC.

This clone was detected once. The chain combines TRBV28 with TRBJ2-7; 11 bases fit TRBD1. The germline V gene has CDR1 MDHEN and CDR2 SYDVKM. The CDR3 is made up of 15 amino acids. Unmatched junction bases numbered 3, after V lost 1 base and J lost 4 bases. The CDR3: CASSLSGTGGYEQYF. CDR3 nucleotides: TGTGCCAGCAGTTTATCCGGGACAGGGGGGTACGAGCAGTACTTC.

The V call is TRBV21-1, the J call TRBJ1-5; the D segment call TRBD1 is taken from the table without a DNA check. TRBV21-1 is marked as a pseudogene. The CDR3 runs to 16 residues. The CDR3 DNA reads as TGTGCCAGCAGCAAAGTTACCAGGGCGAGTCATCAGCCCCAGCATTTT. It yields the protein CASSKVTRASHQPQHF.

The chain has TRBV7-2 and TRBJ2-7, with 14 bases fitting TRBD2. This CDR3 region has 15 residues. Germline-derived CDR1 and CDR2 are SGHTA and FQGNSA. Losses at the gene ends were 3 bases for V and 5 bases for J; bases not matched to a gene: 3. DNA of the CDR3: TGTGCCAGCAGCTTCCGACTAGCGGGGGGGGACGAGCAGTACTTC. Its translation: CASSFRLAGGDEQYF.